These 30 T cell receptor beta chains came from one sample sequenced in a study of shared clonotypes between healthy human individuals. Sequenced by immunoSEQ multiplex PCR; TCRdb stores in-frame clones only, minus some. The table records a few million clones, approximately 94% of them present only once. Sample: naive CD4+ T cells sorted from blood. The subset is: CD45RA+ positively selected. The receptors here all came from a young man in good health.

The rearrangement joins TRBV6-5 to TRBJ1-1; TRBD1 aligns across 8 bases. V lost 2 bases to trimming and J lost 8 bases; unmatched junction nucleotides: 10. CDR3 length: 15 amino acids. Germline values: CDR1 MNHEY, CDR2 SVGAGI. The CDR3 sequence: CASSYLLGQGGEAFF. CDR3 DNA sequence: TGTGCCAGCAGTTACCTCCTCGGACAGGGTGGGGAAGCTTTCTTT.

The CDR3 region is CASRSSTRTQETQYF. As DNA, the CDR3 is TGCGCCAGCAGGTCCTCCACTAGGACTCAAGAGACCCAGTACTTC. The chain carries TRBV5-1 and TRBJ2-5, with D perhaps TRBD2 (5 bases). The germline V gene has CDR1 SGHRS and CDR2 YFSETQ. V lost 5 bases and J 2 bases, leaving 16 bases between the germline ends. The CDR3 totals 15 residues.

This sequence joins TRBV7-2 and TRBJ1-6; D remains ambiguous. Germline CDR1 is SGHTA and CDR2 is FQGNSA. The V and J ends lost 4 bases and 7 bases respectively, with 14 bases between them. The CDR3 extends over 15 amino acids. CDR3 sequence reads: CASSSQTAANSPLHF. The CDR3 nucleotides are TGTGCCAGCAGCTCACAGACCGCGGCGAATTCACCCCTCCACTTT.

V gene TRBV5-5 combines with J gene TRBJ2-7, with D tentatively TRBD1 or TRBD2 (5 bases each). Germline values: CDR1 SGHKS, CDR2 YYEKEE (reference sequence). The CDR3 loop spans 14 amino acids. Trimming took 0 bases from V and 0 from J, leaving 7 bases between them. CDR3 residues: CASSLGGNSYEQYF. Here the CDR3 DNA reads TGTGCCAGCAGCTTGGGGGGGAACTCCTACGAGCAGTACTTC.

V and J are TRBV10-3 and TRBJ1-6; TRBD1 might be the D (5 bases). Trimming cost V 4 bases and J 6 bases, with 16 bases left between them. The CDR3 is 16 amino acids. Germline V lookup: CDR1 ENHRY, CDR2 SYGVKD. CDR3 sequence (DNA): TGTGCCATCAGTGGCTATGGGGCACGCGGTAATTCACCCCTCCACTTT. This gives the protein CAISGYGARGNSPLHF.

With regard to this clone: Additional DNA sequences in this sample encode the identical CDR3. The chain joins TRBV18 to TRBJ1-6; 7 bases line up with TRBD1. The germline CDR1 and CDR2 sequences are KGHSH and LQKENI. The CDR3 contains 15 residues. V shed 3 bases, J shed 5 bases, and the junction held 4 bases outside the gene matches. This CDR3 reads CASSPSGTDNSPLHF. Written as DNA, the CDR3 is TGTGCCAGCTCACCGTCCGGGACAGATAATTCACCCCTCCACTTT.

This clone was found once. CDR3 sequence: CASSVGAEAYGYTF. The CDR3 DNA sequence: TGTGCCAGCAGCGTAGGGGCGGAAGCCTATGGCTACACCTTC. This sequence joins TRBV9 and TRBJ1-2, with D hard to call. Germline values: CDR1 SGDLS, CDR2 YYNGEE. CDR3 length equals 14 residues. V was clipped by 0 bases and J by 4 bases, with 10 bases between them.

V is TRBV28 and J is TRBJ1-6; a possible D gene is TRBD1 (5 bases). The CDR3 is 15 residues long. The germline gives CDR1 MDHEN, CDR2 SYDVKM. V was shortened by 6 bases and J by 7 bases, with 16 bases between the two germline ends. The CDR3 region is CASSSRGPKNSPLHF. The DNA for the CDR3 is TGTGCCAGCAGCTCCCGGGGACCAAAAAATTCACCCCTCCACTTT.

The chain uses TRBV7-2 and TRBJ1-2; tentative D call: TRBD1 (5 bases). The CDR3 covers 15 residues. Per germline, CDR1 SGHTA and CDR2 FQGNSA. V lost 1 base to trimming and J lost 4 bases, with 13 bases between them. The CDR3 reads CASSLGGERGYGYTF. The CDR3 DNA reads TGTGCCAGCAGCTTAGGAGGGGAACGAGGCTATGGCTACACCTTC.

Of note for this clone: Other DNA sequences in the same sample also yield this CDR3. The chain carries TRBV7-9 and TRBJ2-2, with a possible D match to TRBD2 (6 bases). The CDR3 has 15 amino acids. Germline assignment: CDR1 SEHNR and CDR2 FQNEAQ (reference sequence). V was shortened by 0 bases and J by 2 bases, with 7 bases between the two germline ends. CDR3 sequence (DNA): TGTGCCAGCAGCTTAGCTAGCGGAAACACCGGGGAGCTGTTTTTT. Residues: CASSLASGNTGELFF. The whole variable domain, remainder taken from reference TRBV7-9 and TRBJ2-2, is DTGVSQNPRHKITKRGQNVTFRCDPISEHNRLYWYRQTLGQGPEFLTYFQNEAQLEKSRLLSDRFSAERPKGSFSTLEIQRTEQGDSAMYLCASSLASGNTGELFFGEGSRLTVL.

This chain uses TRBV7-3 with TRBJ1-2, with TRBD1 matching 8 bases. This CDR3 spans 15 amino acids. Germline V gene sequence: CDR1 SGHTA, CDR2 FQGTGA. The V segment lost 5 bases and the J segment 2 bases; nucleotides outside the gene matches: 7. The CDR3 nucleotides are TGTGCCAGCAGCCCAGGGGACAGGAGGAACTATGGCTACACCTTC. It translates to CASSPGDRRNYGYTF.

This clone occurred once. The V gene is TRBV7-9, the J gene TRBJ2-3; TRBD2 agrees at 11 bases. CDR1 and CDR2 from the germline V gene are SEHNR and FQNEAQ (reference sequence). V shed 5 bases and J 2 bases; nucleotides not matched to a gene: 3. The CDR3 has 15 amino acids. The CDR3 coding sequence is TGTGCCAGCAGCCCTAGCGGGGGGTTCACAGATACGCAGTATTTT. Protein sequence: CASSPSGGFTDTQYF.

V and J are TRBV28 and TRBJ2-5, with 9 bases identical to TRBD1. The CDR3 contains 15 residues. The germline V gene has CDR1 MDHEN and CDR2 SYDVKM. V trimming: 4 bases; J trimming: 5 bases; junction bases outside the gene matches: 8. CDR3 sequence reads: CASSSYGTGKETQYF. The CDR3 DNA sequence: TGTGCCAGCAGTTCTTACGGGACAGGGAAGGAGACCCAGTACTTC.

The chain has TRBV18 and TRBJ1-2, with 9 bases identical to TRBD1. Germline CDR1 reads KGHSH; CDR2 reads LQKENI. The CDR3 totals 14 residues. Trimming at V came to 2 bases and at J to 3 bases, leaving 1 base not matched to a gene. CDR3 loop: CASSPGTGYYGYTF. The CDR3 bases are TGTGCCAGCTCACCAGGGACAGGGTACTATGGCTACACCTTC.

The chain combines TRBV7-9 with TRBJ2-6; no reliable D call. CDR3 length equals 15 residues. The V end was cut by 0 bases, the J end by 3 bases, with 6 bases between. Germline loops: CDR1 SEHNR, CDR2 FQNEAQ (reference sequence). In nucleotides, the CDR3 is TGTGCCAGCAGCTTAGCCGGGTTTGGGGCCAACGTCCTGACTTTC. This codes for CASSLAGFGANVLTF.

On this clone: This sample also contains other DNA sequences that code for the same CDR3. V is TRBV7-8 and J is TRBJ1-5, with D possibly matching TRBD1 (6 bases). V was clipped by 2 bases and J by 4 bases, with 6 bases between them. This CDR3 region has 13 residues. Germline V gene lookup returns CDR1 SGHVS and CDR2 FQNEAQ. The CDR3 DNA follows: TGTGCCAGCAGCTTAAGGGGGAATCAGCCCCAGCATTTT. It yields the protein CASSLRGNQPQHF.

J is TRBJ2-5 and V is TRBV5-1, with TRBD2 identical over 11 bases. Trimming took 4 bases from V and 7 from J; bases not matched to a gene: 9. Looked up from germline, CDR1 is SGHRS and CDR2 is YFSETQ. The CDR3 has 15 residues. CDR3 in amino acids: CASSQSLAGEGTQYF. In nucleotides, the CDR3 is TGCGCCAGCAGCCAATCACTAGCGGGAGAAGGGACCCAGTACTTC.

This chain links TRBV27 with TRBJ2-7; 7 nucleotides align to TRBD2. There are 14 residues in the CDR3. Germline assignment: CDR1 MNHEY and CDR2 SMNVEV (reference sequence). V trimming: 3 bases; J trimming: 4 bases; junction bases outside the gene matches: 6. For the CDR3, the DNA is TGTGCCAGCAGTTTTGGGACTAAGGGTTACGAGCAGTACTTC. It translates to CASSFGTKGYEQYF.

This rearrangement joins TRBV5-1 to TRBJ1-6; D remains ambiguous. Germline assignment: CDR1 SGHRS and CDR2 YFSETQ. The CDR3 spans 17 residues. V lost 0 bases and J 7 bases, leaving 17 bases between the germline ends. The CDR3 DNA follows: TGCGCCAGCAGCTTGGGGAGCGACACCTTAACCAATTCACCCCTCCACTTT. Residues: CASSLGSDTLTNSPLHF.

The chain combines TRBV9 with TRBJ1-5; 8 bases map to TRBD1. The CDR3 spans 14 residues. CDR1 is SGDLS, CDR2 YYNGEE, per germline. With 4 bases clipped from V and 7 bases from J, the junction kept 7 bases outside the gene matches. For the CDR3, the DNA is TGTGCCAGCAGCCTACGGACAGGGCGGCAGCCCCAGCATTTT. The encoded protein is CASSLRTGRQPQHF.

The gene calls are TRBV28 and TRBJ1-6, with 9 bases identical to TRBD1. Germline V gene data show CDR1 as MDHEN and CDR2 as SYDVKM. The V segment lost 6 bases and the J segment 9 bases; nucleotides outside the gene matches: 9. The CDR3 contains 15 residues. The CDR3 protein is CASSYRDRASSPLHF. The CDR3 DNA reads TGTGCCAGCAGCTACCGGGACAGGGCTTCTTCACCCCTCCACTTT. The full variable domain, rest sourced from reference TRBV28 and TRBJ1-6, is DVKVTQSSRYLVKRTGEKVFLECVQDMDHENMFWYRQDPGLGLRLIYFSYDVKMKEKGDIPEGYSVSREKKERFSLILESASTNQTSMYLCASSYRDRASSPLHFGNGTRLTVT.

V and J are TRBV5-4 and TRBJ2-7, with D unclear. CDR3 length: 12 amino acids. Per the germline V gene, CDR1 is SGHNT and CDR2 is YYREEE (reference sequence). The germline V and J ends were trimmed by 3 bases and 2 bases, with 6 bases remaining between them. Here the CDR3 reads CASSYNTYEQYF. The CDR3, as DNA: TGTGCCAGCAGCTACAATACCTACGAGCAGTACTTC. The full variable domain, completed using reference TRBV5-4 and TRBJ2-7, is ETGVTQSPTHLIKTRGQQVTLRCSSQSGHNTVSWYQQALGQGPQFIFQYYREEENGRGNFPPRFSGLQFPNYSSELNVNALELDDSALYLCASSYNTYEQYFGPGTRLTVT.

This chain joins TRBV11-2 and TRBJ1-5; the D is unclear. Germline V gives CDR1 SGHAT, CDR2 FQNNGV. CDR3 length: 15 amino acids. V lost 5 bases, J lost 1 base, and 12 bases lay in between. In DNA, the CDR3 is TGTGCCAGCAGCCCCGGCGTCGGGAGCAATCAGCCCCAGCATTTT. Amino acids: CASSPGVGSNQPQHF.

The V gene is TRBV19, the J gene TRBJ2-1, with TRBD2 matching over 9 bases. CDR1 LNHDA and CDR2 SQIVND come from the germline V gene (reference sequence). The trim removed 0 bases at V and 6 bases at J, leaving 6 bases unmatched. The CDR3 covers 16 residues. CDR3 bases: TGTGCCAGTAGTATAGATAGCGGGAGCCCCGCCAATGAGCAGTTCTTC. Translation gives CASSIDSGSPANEQFF.

The V gene is TRBV7-2, the J gene TRBJ2-2; D not certain. The germline CDR1 and CDR2 sequences are SGHTA and FQGNSA. The CDR3 covers 16 residues. Trimming took 3 bases from V and 0 from J, leaving 11 bases between them. DNA of the CDR3: TGTGCCAGCAGCTTTTCAGGCCTCGCGAACACCGGGGAGCTGTTTTTT. Translation gives CASSFSGLANTGELFF.

This chain joins TRBV5-1 and TRBJ2-3; TRBD2 matches 14 bases. The CDR3 has 16 amino acids. The V segment lost 4 bases and the J segment 6 bases; nucleotides outside the gene matches: 7. Germline V lookup: CDR1 SGHRS, CDR2 YFSETQ. The CDR3 DNA sequence: TGCGCCAGCAGCGGGACTAGCGGGGGTTTTTCGGATACGCAGTATTTT. Encoded protein: CASSGTSGGFSDTQYF.

The chain recombines TRBV10-1 with TRBJ1-1; D gene ambiguous. The CDR3 is 13 amino acids. CDR1 is WNHNN, CDR2 SYGVQD, per germline (reference sequence). V was cut by 3 bases and J by 7 bases, with 12 bases left in between. The CDR3: CASSDRRNGEAFF. Written as DNA, the CDR3 is TGCGCCAGCAGTGATAGAAGGAACGGTGAAGCTTTCTTT.

The chain carries TRBV28 and TRBJ1-1; D not certain. Germline assignment: CDR1 MDHEN and CDR2 SYDVKM. This CDR3 has 13 amino acids. The V gene lost 7 bases and the J gene lost 1 base, with 10 bases spanning the gap. DNA of the CDR3: TGTGCCAGCAACGTCAGGTCGAACACTGAAGCTTTCTTT. Encoded protein: CASNVRSNTEAFF.

This clone has a single count. The chain carries TRBV6-6 and TRBJ2-7; tentatively, D is TRBD2 (6 bases). V lost 7 bases and J 3 bases, leaving 19 bases between the germline ends. CDR3 size: 15 residues. Germline CDR1 MNHNY, CDR2 SVGAGI (reference sequence). The CDR3 coding sequence is TGTGCCAGCACCCAACAAACCGGGGGAGGCTACGAGCAGTACTTC. Its translation is CASTQQTGGGYEQYF.

The V gene is TRBV6-5, the J gene TRBJ1-1, with D hard to call. This CDR3 has 13 residues. V gave up 6 bases and J gave up 2 bases, with 10 bases separating them. Germline V gives CDR1 MNHEY, CDR2 SVGAGI. The CDR3 bases are TGTGCCAGCAGCCGTAAGGGAAACACTGAAGCTTTCTTT. This translates into CASSRKGNTEAFF.